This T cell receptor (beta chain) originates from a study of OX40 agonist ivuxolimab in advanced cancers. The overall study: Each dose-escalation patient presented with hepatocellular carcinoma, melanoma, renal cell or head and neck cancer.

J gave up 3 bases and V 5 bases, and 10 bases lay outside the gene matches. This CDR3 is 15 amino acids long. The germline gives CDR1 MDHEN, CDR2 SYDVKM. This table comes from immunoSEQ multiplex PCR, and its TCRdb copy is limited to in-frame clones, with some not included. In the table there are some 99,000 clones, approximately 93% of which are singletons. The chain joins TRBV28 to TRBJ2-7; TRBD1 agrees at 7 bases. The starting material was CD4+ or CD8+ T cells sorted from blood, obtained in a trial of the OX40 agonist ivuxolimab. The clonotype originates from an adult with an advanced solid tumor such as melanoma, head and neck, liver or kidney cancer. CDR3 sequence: CASSPPGTEIYEQYF. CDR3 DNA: TGTGCCAGCAGTCCCCCCGGGACAGAAATCTACGAGCAGTACTTC.